Shown below are 29 T cell receptor beta chains from a single sample sequenced in a study of beta chain features in type 1 diabetes. Expressed TCRB transcripts got sequenced, as all isolated RNA was reverse transcribed. Clones were sequenced by immunoSEQ multiplex PCR, and TCRdb holds only the in-frame ones, with some missing. Seen here are about 620,000 clones, roughly a sixth observed once, and the top ten hold 0.09% to 0.095%. The sample taken for sequencing was naive CD4+ T cells from blood. Source of these receptors: a man between 18 and 29 years old in good health.

This clone came up a few times. This rearrangement joins TRBV2 to TRBJ2-7, with D perhaps matching TRBD1 (5 bases). Germline assignment: CDR1 SNHLY and CDR2 FYNNEI. There are 12 residues in the CDR3. Between the trimmed V and J ends, which lost 6 bases and 5 bases, there was a span of 11 bases. Written as DNA, the CDR3 is TGTGCCAGCAGATGGCAGGGTAACGAGCAGTACTTC. Translation: CASRWQGNEQYF.

This clone was found a few times. The chain combines TRBV9 with TRBJ1-1; 8 positions match TRBD1. The J segment lost 1 base and the V segment lost 4 bases, leaving 15 bases of the junction unmatched. This CDR3 region has 18 residues. Germline values: CDR1 SGDLS, CDR2 YYNGEE. CDR3 bases: TGTGCCAGCAGCCCCCTCCTCGGTCCCAGGGGGCAGAACACTGAAGCTTTCTTT. It codes for CASSPLLGPRGQNTEAFF.

This clone was picked up a small number of times. This chain links TRBV19 with TRBJ2-1; 7 positions match TRBD1. Per the germline V gene, CDR1 is LNHDA and CDR2 is SQIVND (reference sequence). After removal of 7 bases from V and 12 bases from J, the junction contained 18 bases not matched to a gene. This CDR3 comprises 15 residues. This CDR3 reads CASTSPGTELVGQFF. CDR3 nucleotides: TGTGCCAGTACCTCCCCCGGGACAGAGCTAGTGGGGCAGTTCTTC.

In this sample, this clone turned up a few times. J is TRBJ1-5 and V is TRBV18, with D possibly TRBD1 on 5 matching bases. Germline values: CDR1 KGHSH, CDR2 LQKENI. V shed 3 bases and J shed 0 bases, with 12 bases lying between them. The CDR3 loop spans 16 amino acids. In nucleotides, the CDR3 is TGTGCCAGCTCACCGCTTCAGGGAAGTAGCAATCAGCCCCAGCATTTT. Its translation: CASSPLQGSSNQPQHF.

The V call is TRBV9, the J call TRBJ1-2; D is perhaps TRBD1 (6 bases). Germline-derived CDR1 and CDR2 are SGDLS and YYNGEE. The CDR3 consists of 14 residues. Trimming took off 2 bases at V and 7 bases at J, with 15 bases between the two ends. CDR3 amino acids: CASSVQGIQSGYTF. In DNA form, the CDR3 reads TGTGCCAGCAGCGTTCAGGGGATTCAAAGTGGCTACACCTTC.

The chain joins TRBV11-2 to TRBJ2-1; the D gene is possibly TRBD2 (5 bases). CDR3 size: 17 residues. V dropped 2 bases and J dropped 8 bases, with 22 bases sitting between them. Germline CDR1 reads SGHAT; CDR2 reads FQNNGV. The CDR3 loop reads CASSLTRSRTRLDEQFF. The CDR3 DNA follows: TGTGCCAGCAGCTTAACTCGGTCTAGGACTCGTTTGGATGAGCAGTTCTTC.

The rearrangement joins TRBV29-1 to TRBJ1-3, with D possibly being TRBD1 (5 bases). Trimming cost V 3 bases and J 2 bases, with 8 bases left between them. This CDR3 is built from 13 residues. Germline V gene lookup returns CDR1 SQVTM and CDR2 ANQGSEA. CDR3 residues: CSVDGGTGNTIYF. CDR3 DNA: TGCAGCGTTGACGGGGGAACTGGAAACACCATATATTTT.

The chain has TRBV4-3 and TRBJ2-7; 10 nucleotides agree with TRBD2. This CDR3 is 20 amino acids long. Germline V gene sequence: CDR1 LGHNA, CDR2 YSLEER. J lost 2 bases, V lost 4 bases, and 20 bases had no gene match. The CDR3: CASSLLPKGVAGGHTYEQYF. Here the CDR3 DNA reads TGCGCCAGCAGCCTCCTCCCCAAGGGAGTAGCGGGAGGCCACACCTACGAGCAGTACTTC.

This clone came up a few times. This chain joins TRBV25-1 and TRBJ2-7; perhaps D is TRBD1 or TRBD2 (5 bases each). V gave up 2 bases and J gave up 2 bases, with 7 bases separating them. Germline assignment: CDR1 MGHDK and CDR2 SYGVNS. This CDR3 has 13 residues. CDR3 coding DNA: TGTGCCAGCAGTGAACGGGGACCCTACGAGCAGTACTTC. Its protein is CASSERGPYEQYF.

The genes are TRBV6-1 and TRBJ2-3; the D gene is possibly TRBD2 (6 bases). The CDR3 loop spans 16 amino acids. V was cut by 4 bases and J by 6 bases, with 20 bases left in between. CDR1 and CDR2 from the germline V gene are MNHNS and SASEGT. The CDR3 DNA reads as TGTGCCAGCAGTGTCCCCGGGGGTAAGGAGATTGATACGCAGTATTTT. Translation gives CASSVPGGKEIDTQYF.

A few counts support this clone. The chain is built from TRBV7-2 and TRBJ1-1; TRBD1 is a possible D gene (6 bases). This CDR3 spans 14 amino acids. V shed 2 bases and J shed 0 bases, with 7 bases lying between them. CDR1 SGHTA and CDR2 FQGNSA come from the germline V gene. The CDR3 reads CASSLHRVNTEAFF. The CDR3 DNA follows: TGTGCCAGCAGCTTACACAGGGTGAACACTGAAGCTTTCTTT.

This clone was found a few times. The chain employs TRBV9 and TRBJ2-6; D not resolved. The V and J ends lost 0 bases and 3 bases respectively, with 4 bases between them. From germline, CDR1 is SGDLS and CDR2 YYNGEE. The CDR3 extends over 14 amino acids. The CDR3 DNA is TGTGCCAGCAGCGTAGGTCGTGGGGCCAACGTCCTGACTTTC. It is translated as CASSVGRGANVLTF.

J is TRBJ2-3 and V is TRBV4-2, with D perhaps being TRBD1 or TRBD2 (5 bases each). Looked up from germline, CDR1 is LGHNA and CDR2 is YNFKEQ. This CDR3 is built from 16 residues. V was trimmed by 4 bases and J by 4 bases, leaving 18 bases between them. The CDR3 spells CASSRAPGRDSDTQYF. CDR3 nucleotide sequence: TGTGCCAGCAGCCGAGCACCGGGACGAGATTCAGATACGCAGTATTTT.

The V call is TRBV7-2, the J call TRBJ2-5; 7 nucleotides match TRBD2. Germline lookup yields CDR1 SGHTA and CDR2 FQGNSA. The CDR3 consists of 14 residues. The ends lost 4 bases at V and 7 bases at J; junction bases unmatched: 9. The CDR3 DNA sequence: TGTGCCAGCAGCTCCAGACTAGCCGGGAGGACCCAGTACTTC. Its protein is CASSSRLAGRTQYF.

The CDR3 coding sequence is TGTGCCAGCTCACAGTTCGGAAACGAGCAGTACTTC. It encodes CASSQFGNEQYF. V gene TRBV18 combines with J gene TRBJ2-7, with D unresolved. The CDR3 has 12 amino acids. Trimming took off 4 bases at V and 5 bases at J, with 9 bases between the two ends. In germline, CDR1 is KGHSH, CDR2 LQKENI.

The chain carries TRBV5-1 and TRBJ2-7; D unclear. This CDR3 comprises 12 residues. Germline values: CDR1 SGHRS, CDR2 YFSETQ. Deletions cut 4 bases from V and 4 bases from J, with 9 bases between. CDR3 sequence: CASSRSPYEQYF. The CDR3 coding sequence is TGCGCCAGCAGCCGTTCACCGTACGAGCAGTACTTC.

A few counts support this clone. At the DNA level, this CDR3 is encoded by other sequences in the same sample as well. The V gene is TRBV29-1, the J gene TRBJ2-7, with 8 bases aligning to TRBD1. Per germline, CDR1 SQVTM and CDR2 ANQGSEA. The CDR3 length is 15 residues. The V segment lost 7 bases and the J segment 3 bases; nucleotides outside the gene matches: 14. CDR3 sequence (DNA): TGCAGCGGTTTTGTAGGCAGGGGGCAAGGCTACGAGCAGTACTTC. Translated, it gives CSGFVGRGQGYEQYF.

In its sample, this clone was seen a few times. The rearrangement uses TRBV2 and TRBJ2-5, with 9 bases matching TRBD1. This CDR3 contains 15 residues. CDR1 is SNHLY, CDR2 FYNNEI, per germline. The J segment lost 1 base and the V segment lost 5 bases, leaving 5 bases of the junction unmatched. The DNA for the CDR3 is TGTGCCAGCAGTTTAGGACAGGGGCCCCAAGAGACCCAGTACTTC. Its translation: CASSLGQGPQETQYF.

This clone showed up just a few times. The chain couples TRBV9 to TRBJ1-1; a possible D gene is TRBD1 (6 bases). The CDR3 extends over 16 amino acids. Trimming pared 8 bases from V and 0 bases from J, leaving 20 bases between. In germline, CDR1 is SGDLS, CDR2 YYNGEE. CDR3 amino acids: CASGVGTSRLNTEAFF. The DNA of the CDR3 is TGTGCCAGTGGTGTAGGGACATCTCGCTTGAACACTGAAGCTTTCTTT.

V is TRBV30 and J is TRBJ2-1; TRBD1 matches at 7 bases. This CDR3 spans 13 amino acids. CDR1 is GTSNPN, CDR2 SVGIG, per germline (reference sequence). J gave up 14 bases and V 3 bases, and 13 bases lay outside the gene matches. CDR3 in DNA: TGTGCCTGGAGGAACAAGGGGGCCGCCCCGGAGTTCTTC. It is translated as CAWRNKGAAPEFF.

This clone appeared a few times. The CDR3 bases are TGTGCCAGTAGTATGGGGGCGAGCACTGAAGCTTTCTTT. Protein product: CASSMGASTEAFF. The chain has TRBV19 and TRBJ1-1; a possible D gene is TRBD1 (6 bases). The length of the CDR3 is 13 residues. V was pared by 3 bases and J by 4 bases, with 9 bases between. Germline V gene data show CDR1 as LNHDA and CDR2 as SQIVND (reference sequence).

This clone appeared a few times. V and J are TRBV7-6 and TRBJ2-7; 7 bases fit TRBD1. V gave up 4 bases and J gave up 1 base; unmatched junction bases: 7. The CDR3 is 15 amino acids. Germline loops: CDR1 SGHVS, CDR2 FNYEAQ. CDR3 region: CASSSRRQGSYEQYF. The CDR3, as DNA: TGTGCCAGCAGCTCGCGACGACAGGGTTCCTACGAGCAGTACTTC. Together with reference TRBV7-6 and TRBJ2-7, the CDR3 gives the full variable domain: GAGVSQSPRYKVTKRGQDVALRCDPISGHVSLYWYRQALGQGPEFLTYFNYEAQQDKSGLPNDRFSAERPEGSISTLTIQRTEQRDSAMYRCASSSRRQGSYEQYFGPGTRLTVT.

This clone was picked up many times. This rearrangement joins TRBV23-1 to TRBJ1-1, with D unclear. TRBV23-1 belongs to the ORF category, with a function that is uncertain. The CDR3 sequence is 13 residues long. Trimming took off 6 bases at V and 0 bases at J, with 8 bases between the two ends. CDR3 DNA: TGCGCCAGCAGCCAAAAAATGAACACTGAAGCTTTCTTT. Protein product: CASSQKMNTEAFF.

The CDR3 loop is CASSFGRAAGELFF. The DNA for the CDR3 is TGCGCCAGCAGCTTTGGGAGGGCCGCCGGGGAGCTGTTTTTT. The chain recombines TRBV5-1 with TRBJ2-2; 7 bases are shared with TRBD2. CDR3 length: 14 residues. Trimming removed 2 bases from V and 6 bases from J; junction bases left unmatched: 4. The germline V gene encodes CDR1 SGHRS and CDR2 YFSETQ.

This clone has a handful of counts. The V gene is TRBV7-2, the J gene TRBJ2-5, with TRBD2 as a possible D gene (5 bases). CDR1 and CDR2 from the germline V gene are SGHTA and FQGNSA. The CDR3 covers 14 residues. Trimming left V 2 bases short and J 5 bases short, with 12 bases between. This CDR3 is CASSLIGSVETQYF. For the CDR3, the DNA is TGTGCCAGCAGCTTAATAGGGAGCGTGGAGACCCAGTACTTC. Full variable domain (remainder filled in from reference TRBV7-2 and TRBJ2-5): GAGVSQSPSNKVTEKGKDVELRCDPISGHTALYWYRQSLGQGLEFLIYFQGNSAPDKSGLPSDRFSAERTGGSVSTLTIQRTQQEDSAVYLCASSLIGSVETQYFGPGTRLLVL.

About this clone: Within the sample, other DNA sequences also encode this same CDR3. The V and J genes are TRBV27 and TRBJ2-7; 10 bases are a match to TRBD1. The CDR3 is made up of 14 amino acids. Germline V gives CDR1 MNHEY, CDR2 SMNVEV (reference sequence). Germline trimming cut 2 bases from V and 7 bases from J; bases unmatched to any gene: 5. The CDR3 loop reads CASSLRQGAGEQYF. For the CDR3, the DNA is TGTGCCAGCAGTTTACGACAGGGGGCGGGTGAGCAGTACTTC.

To note about this clone: A junction boundary mismatches the germline segment, possibly from a read error. For the CDR3, the DNA is TGTGCCAGCAGCGTAGCTGGGCGTCGGGGGACGTTT. Translated: CASSVAGRRGTF. V is TRBV9 and J is TRBJ1-1; tentative D call: TRBD1 (5 bases). From germline, CDR1 is SGDLS and CDR2 YYNGEE. The CDR3 length is 12 residues.

The chain links TRBV27 to TRBJ2-2, with a possible D match to TRBD1 (5 bases). Germline CDR1 is MNHEY and CDR2 is SMNVEV (reference sequence). The CDR3 is 14 residues long. The ends were cut back, 8 bases at V and 3 bases at J, with 13 bases in the middle. CDR3 amino acids: CASSWQGYTGELFF. The DNA of the CDR3 is TGTGCCAGCTCGTGGCAGGGTTACACCGGGGAGCTGTTTTTT.

This clone was seen a few times. The sample contains more than one DNA sequence encoding this CDR3. The CDR3 nucleotides read TGTGCCAGCTCACCGGGACAGGGAAGGGAAAAACTGTTTTTT. Protein sequence: CASSPGQGREKLFF. The chain uses TRBV18 and TRBJ1-4; 9 bases align to TRBD1. The germline gives CDR1 KGHSH, CDR2 LQKENI. This CDR3 is built from 14 residues. Unmatched junction bases numbered 4, after V lost 3 bases and J lost 8 bases.